This T cell receptor beta chain originates from a study of T-cell reconstitution after alpha-beta-depleted transplantation in children. Whole-study findings and limits: The origin of alpha-beta T cells about two months after transplant was reportedly several hundred expanded graft clones. At day 60, the high TCRbeta diversity found in some patients originated from recipient T cells and thymic progenitors that had survived.

Unique molecular identifiers were used in preparing the TCRbeta library. MiXCR, applied by TCRdb to the PCR reads, yields one record per CDR3 protein. Of over 200,000 distinct CDR3 sequences in the sample, roughly 10% were seen once. A note on this clonotype: Its specificity is not known. Given a much more abundant clone one base away, this may be a read error.

Sequenced material: PBMCs, taken before TCRalphabeta/CD19-depleted stem cell transplant. The source of this sequence is a child under three years old with acute myeloid leukemia, due to receive a stem cell transplant.

CDR3 amino acids: CACSRGGQWEASGNTIYF. In DNA form, the CDR3 reads TGTGCCTGCAGTCGAGGGGGGCAGTGGGAAGCATCGGGAAACACCATATATTTT. This sequence joins TRBV2 and TRBJ1-3, with a possible D match to TRBD1 (6 bases). This CDR3 has 18 residues. Germline V gene data show CDR1 as SNHLY and CDR2 as FYNNEI. Based on the CDR3 plus reference TRBV2 and TRBJ1-3, the full variable domain is EPEVTQTPSHQVTQMGQEVILRCVPISNHLYFYWYRQILGQKVEFLVSFYNNEISEKSEIFDDQFSVERPDGSNFTLKIRSTKLEDSAMYFCACSRGGQWEASGNTIYFGEGSWLTVV.